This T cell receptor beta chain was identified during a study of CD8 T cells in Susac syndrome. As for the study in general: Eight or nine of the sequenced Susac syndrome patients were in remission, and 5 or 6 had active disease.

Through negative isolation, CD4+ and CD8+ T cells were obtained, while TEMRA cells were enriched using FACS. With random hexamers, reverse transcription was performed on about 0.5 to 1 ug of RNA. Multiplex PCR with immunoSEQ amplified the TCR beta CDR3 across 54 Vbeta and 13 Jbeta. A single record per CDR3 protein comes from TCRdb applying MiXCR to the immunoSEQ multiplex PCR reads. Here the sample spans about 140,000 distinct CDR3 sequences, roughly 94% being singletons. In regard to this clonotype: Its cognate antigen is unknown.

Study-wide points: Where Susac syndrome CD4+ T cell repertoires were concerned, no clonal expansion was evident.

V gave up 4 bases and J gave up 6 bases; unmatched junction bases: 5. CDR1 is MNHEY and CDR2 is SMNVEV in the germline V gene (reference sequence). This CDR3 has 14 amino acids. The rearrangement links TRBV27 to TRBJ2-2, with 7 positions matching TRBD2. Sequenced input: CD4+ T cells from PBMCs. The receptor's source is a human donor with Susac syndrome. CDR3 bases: TGTGCCAGCAGTTCTTTCCGGGGGGCCGGGGAGCTGTTTTTT. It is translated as CASSSFRGAGELFF.